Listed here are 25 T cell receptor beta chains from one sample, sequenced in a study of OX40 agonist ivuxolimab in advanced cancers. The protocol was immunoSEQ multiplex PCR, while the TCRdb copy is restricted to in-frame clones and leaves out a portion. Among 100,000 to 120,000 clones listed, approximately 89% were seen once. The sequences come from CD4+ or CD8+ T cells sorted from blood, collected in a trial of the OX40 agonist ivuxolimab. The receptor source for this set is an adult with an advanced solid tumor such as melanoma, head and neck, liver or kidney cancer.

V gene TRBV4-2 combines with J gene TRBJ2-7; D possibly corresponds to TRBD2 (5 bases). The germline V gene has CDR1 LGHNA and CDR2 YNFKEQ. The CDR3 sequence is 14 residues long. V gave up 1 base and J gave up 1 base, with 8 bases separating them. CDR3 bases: TGTGCCAGCAGCCAAGGGTGGGAGTCCTACGAGCAGTACTTC. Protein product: CASSQGWESYEQYF.

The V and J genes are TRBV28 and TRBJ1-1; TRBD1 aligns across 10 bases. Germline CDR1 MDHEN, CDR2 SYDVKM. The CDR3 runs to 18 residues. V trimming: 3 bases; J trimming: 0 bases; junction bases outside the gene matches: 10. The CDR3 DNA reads TGTGCCAGCAGTTTTAAATCCGGGACAGGGGTTGTGAACACTGAAGCTTTCTTT. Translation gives CASSFKSGTGVVNTEAFF.

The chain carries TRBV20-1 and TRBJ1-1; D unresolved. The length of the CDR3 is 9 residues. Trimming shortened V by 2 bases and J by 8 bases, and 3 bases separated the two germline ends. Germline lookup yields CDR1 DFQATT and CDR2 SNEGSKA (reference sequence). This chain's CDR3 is CSARTEAFF. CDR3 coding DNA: TGCAGTGCTAGAACGGAAGCTTTCTTT.

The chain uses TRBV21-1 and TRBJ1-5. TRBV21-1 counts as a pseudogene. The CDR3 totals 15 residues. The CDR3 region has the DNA TGTGCCAGCAGCAAAGTTGGGTACCACGATCAGCCCCAGCATTTT. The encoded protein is CASSKVGYHDQPQHF.

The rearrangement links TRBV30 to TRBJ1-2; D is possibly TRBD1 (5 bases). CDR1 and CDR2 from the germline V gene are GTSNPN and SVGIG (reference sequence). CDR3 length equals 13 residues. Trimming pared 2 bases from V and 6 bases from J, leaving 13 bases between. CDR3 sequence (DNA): TGTGCCTGGAGTTTCAGGGCATCGGATGGCTACACCTTC. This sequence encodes CAWSFRASDGYTF. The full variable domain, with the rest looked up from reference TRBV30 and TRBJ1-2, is SQTIHQWPATLVQPVGSPLSLECTVEGTSNPNLYWYRQAAGRGLQLLFYSVGIGQISSEVPQNLSASRPQDRQFILSSKKLLLSDSGFYLCAWSFRASDGYTFGSGTRLTVV.

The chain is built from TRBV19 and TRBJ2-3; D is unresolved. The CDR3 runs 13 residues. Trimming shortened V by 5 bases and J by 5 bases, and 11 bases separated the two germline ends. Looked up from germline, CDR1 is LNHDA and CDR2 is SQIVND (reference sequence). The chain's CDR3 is CASSVTRGDTQYF. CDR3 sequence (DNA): TGTGCCAGTAGTGTCACCCGAGGAGATACGCAGTATTTT.

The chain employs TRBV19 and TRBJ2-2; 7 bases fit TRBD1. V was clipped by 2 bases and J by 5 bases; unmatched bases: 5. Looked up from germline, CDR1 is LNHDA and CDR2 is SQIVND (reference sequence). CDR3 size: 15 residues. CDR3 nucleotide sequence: TGTGCCAGTAGTATATGGAAACAGGGGACCGGGGAGCTGTTTTTT. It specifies CASSIWKQGTGELFF.

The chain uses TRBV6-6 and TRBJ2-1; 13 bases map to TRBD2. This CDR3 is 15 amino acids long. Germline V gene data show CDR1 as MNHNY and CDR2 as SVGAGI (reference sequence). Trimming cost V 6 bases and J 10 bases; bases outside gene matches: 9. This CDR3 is CASRRTSGSLNEQFF. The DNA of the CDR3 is TGTGCCAGCAGGCGGACTAGCGGGAGTCTTAACGAGCAGTTCTTC.

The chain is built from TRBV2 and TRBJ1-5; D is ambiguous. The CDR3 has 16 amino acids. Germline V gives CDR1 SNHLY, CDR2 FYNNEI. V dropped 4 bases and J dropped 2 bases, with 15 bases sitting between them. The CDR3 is CASSVWGGRGNQPQHF. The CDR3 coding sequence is TGTGCCAGCAGTGTGTGGGGAGGTAGAGGCAATCAGCCCCAGCATTTT.

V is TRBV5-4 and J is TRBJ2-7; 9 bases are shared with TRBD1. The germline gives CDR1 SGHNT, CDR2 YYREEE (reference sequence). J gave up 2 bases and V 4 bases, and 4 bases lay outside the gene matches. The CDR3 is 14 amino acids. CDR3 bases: TGTGCCAGCAGCCGGGGGACAGGGACCTACGAGCAGTACTTC. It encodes CASSRGTGTYEQYF. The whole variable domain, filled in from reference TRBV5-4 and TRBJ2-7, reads ETGVTQSPTHLIKTRGQQVTLRCSSQSGHNTVSWYQQALGQGPQFIFQYYREEENGRGNFPPRFSGLQFPNYSSELNVNALELDDSALYLCASSRGTGTYEQYFGPGTRLTVT.

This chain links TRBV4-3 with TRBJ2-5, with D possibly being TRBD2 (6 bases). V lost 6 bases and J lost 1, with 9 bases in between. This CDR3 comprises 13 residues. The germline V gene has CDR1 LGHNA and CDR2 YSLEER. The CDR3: CASSSGLQETQYF. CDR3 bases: TGCGCCAGCAGTTCGGGACTCCAAGAGACCCAGTACTTC.

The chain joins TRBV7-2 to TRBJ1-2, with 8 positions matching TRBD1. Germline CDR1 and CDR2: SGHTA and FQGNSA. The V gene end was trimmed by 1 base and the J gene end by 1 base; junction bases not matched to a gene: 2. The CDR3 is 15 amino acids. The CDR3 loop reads CASSLVQGVNYGYTF. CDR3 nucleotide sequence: TGTGCCAGCAGCTTAGTACAGGGGGTTAACTATGGCTACACCTTC.

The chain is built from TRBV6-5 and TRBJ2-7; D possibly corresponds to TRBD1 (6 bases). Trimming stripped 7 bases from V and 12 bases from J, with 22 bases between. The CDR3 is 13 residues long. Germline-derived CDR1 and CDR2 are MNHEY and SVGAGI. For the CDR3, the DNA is TGTGCCAGCACGGAGGACAGTATTGGCTTGGGGTACTTC. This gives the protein CASTEDSIGLGYF.

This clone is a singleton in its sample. The CDR3 sequence: CASSLSTALSTVLTF. CDR3 in DNA: TGTGCCAGCAGCTTATCGACCGCCCTTTCCACCGTCCTGACTTTC. The rearrangement links TRBV7-3 to TRBJ2-6; D uncertain. The CDR3 is 15 residues long. In germline, CDR1 is SGHTA, CDR2 FQGTGA. V was shortened by 2 bases and J by 12 bases, with 17 bases between the two germline ends.

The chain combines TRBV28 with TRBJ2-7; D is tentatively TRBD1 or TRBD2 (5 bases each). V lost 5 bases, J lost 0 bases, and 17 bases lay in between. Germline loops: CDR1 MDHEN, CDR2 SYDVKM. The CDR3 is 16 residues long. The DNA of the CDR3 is TGTGCCAGCAGTGAGGGGCGGTCTGGAATCTCCTACGAGCAGTACTTC. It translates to CASSEGRSGISYEQYF.

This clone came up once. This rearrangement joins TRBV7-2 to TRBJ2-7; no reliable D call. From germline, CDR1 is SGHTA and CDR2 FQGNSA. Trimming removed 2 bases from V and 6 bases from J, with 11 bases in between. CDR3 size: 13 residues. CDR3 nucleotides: TGTGCCAGCAGCTTACTTCGGGTCGGCGAGCAGTACTTC. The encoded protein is CASSLLRVGEQYF.

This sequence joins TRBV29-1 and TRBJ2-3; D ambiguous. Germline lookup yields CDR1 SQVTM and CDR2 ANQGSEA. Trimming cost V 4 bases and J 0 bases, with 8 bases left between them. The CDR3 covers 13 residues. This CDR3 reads CSVGGVSTDTQYF. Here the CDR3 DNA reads TGCAGCGTTGGTGGGGTAAGCACAGATACGCAGTATTTT.

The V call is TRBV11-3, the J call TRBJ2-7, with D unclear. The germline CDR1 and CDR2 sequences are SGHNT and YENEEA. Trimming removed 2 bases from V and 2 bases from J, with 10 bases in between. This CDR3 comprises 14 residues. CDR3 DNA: TGTGCCAGCAGCTTAAACAGAGCTACCTACGAGCAGTACTTC. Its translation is CASSLNRATYEQYF.

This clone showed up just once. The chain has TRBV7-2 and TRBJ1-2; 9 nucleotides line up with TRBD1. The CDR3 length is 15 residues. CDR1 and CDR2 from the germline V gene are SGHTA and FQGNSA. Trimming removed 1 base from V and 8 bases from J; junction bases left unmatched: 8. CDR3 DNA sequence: TGTGCCAGCAGCTTAGTCTCGGGACAGGGTGACGGCTACACCTTC. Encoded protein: CASSLVSGQGDGYTF.

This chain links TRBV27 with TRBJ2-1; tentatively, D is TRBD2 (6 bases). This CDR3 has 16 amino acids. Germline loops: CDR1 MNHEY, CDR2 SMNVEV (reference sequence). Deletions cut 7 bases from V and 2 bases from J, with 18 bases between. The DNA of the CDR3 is TGTGCCAGCACCCTCAACTCAGGCGGGGCCTACAATGAGCAGTTCTTC. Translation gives CASTLNSGGAYNEQFF.

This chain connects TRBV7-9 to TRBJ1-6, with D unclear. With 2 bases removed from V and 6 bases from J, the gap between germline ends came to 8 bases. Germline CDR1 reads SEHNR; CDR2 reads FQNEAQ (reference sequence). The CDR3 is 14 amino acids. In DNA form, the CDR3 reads TGTGCCAGCAGCTTACACTATATTAATTCACCCCTCCACTTT. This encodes CASSLHYINSPLHF.

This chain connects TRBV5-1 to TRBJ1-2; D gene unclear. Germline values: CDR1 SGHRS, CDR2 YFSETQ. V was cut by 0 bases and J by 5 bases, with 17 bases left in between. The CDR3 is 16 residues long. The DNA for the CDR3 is TGCGCCAGCAGCTTGGCCGACACTTCGAAAGCATATGGCTACACCTTC. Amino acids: CASSLADTSKAYGYTF.

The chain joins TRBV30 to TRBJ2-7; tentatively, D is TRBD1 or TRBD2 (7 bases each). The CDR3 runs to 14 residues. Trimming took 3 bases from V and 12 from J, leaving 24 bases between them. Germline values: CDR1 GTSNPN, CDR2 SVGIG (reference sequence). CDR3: CAWRWEGAKGQRYF. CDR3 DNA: TGTGCCTGGAGGTGGGAGGGGGCGAAAGGTCAGCGGTACTTC.

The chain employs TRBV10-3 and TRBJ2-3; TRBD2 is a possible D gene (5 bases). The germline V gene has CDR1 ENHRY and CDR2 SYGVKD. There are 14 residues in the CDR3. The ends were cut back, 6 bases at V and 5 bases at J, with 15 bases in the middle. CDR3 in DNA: TGTGCCATCAGGGAGGCCCCGGTGCGAGATACGCAGTATTTT. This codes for CAIREAPVRDTQYF.

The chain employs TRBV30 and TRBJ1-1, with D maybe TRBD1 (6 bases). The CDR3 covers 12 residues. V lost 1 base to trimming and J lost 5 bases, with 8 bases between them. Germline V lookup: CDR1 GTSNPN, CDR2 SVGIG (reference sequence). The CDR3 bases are TGTGCCTGGAGTGGGACAGATACTGAAGCTTTCTTT. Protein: CAWSGTDTEAFF.